Listed below are T cell receptor beta chains from one sample, sequenced in a study of blood T cell repertoires in COVID-19. Profiling relied on immunoSEQ multiplex PCR, and the TCRdb table lists in-frame clones only, not all of them. Altogether under 300,000 clones are present, around 90% being singletons, with the ten largest covering roughly 0.8%. The sequencing sample was made of peripheral blood. Receptor source: a woman aged 25 to 39 with acute or convalescent COVID-19. CDR3s include the opening cysteine and the closing phenylalanine or tryptophan. Fields, in order: J gene, D gene, CDR3 length, clone size, V gene, CDR3 protein, CDR3 DNA. A D gene is named only where the DNA matches it firmly. Some rows have no size entry. The others give once, few or many, or a class for an expanded clone.

J gene: TRBJ2-7; D gene: -; CDR3 length: 15; clone size: -; V gene: TRBV4-2; CDR3 protein: CASSQDMSGGRAQYF; CDR3 DNA: TGTGCCAGCAGCCAAGATATGAGCGGCGGTCGCGCGCAGTACTTC
J gene: TRBJ2-1; D gene: TRBD1; CDR3 length: 17; clone size: -; V gene: TRBV25-1; CDR3 protein: CASSEGTAGTGTSEQFF; CDR3 DNA: TGTGCCAGCAGTGAAGGCACTGCCGGGACAGGCACAAGTGAGCAGTTCTTC
J gene: TRBJ2-5; D gene: -; CDR3 length: 14; clone size: -; V gene: TRBV4-2; CDR3 protein: CASSQALDQETQYF; CDR3 DNA: TGTGCCAGCAGCCAAGCACTAGACCAAGAGACCCAGTACTTC
J gene: TRBJ1-6; D gene: -; CDR3 length: 15; clone size: -; V gene: TRBV5-6; CDR3 protein: CASSLRRDWNSPLHF; CDR3 DNA: TGTGCCAGCAGCTTGAGGAGGGATTGGAATTCACCCCTCCACTTT
J gene: TRBJ2-1; D gene: -; CDR3 length: 14; clone size: -; V gene: TRBV29-1; CDR3 protein: CSVQRAGKYNEQFF; CDR3 DNA: TGCAGCGTTCAAAGGGCGGGAAAGTACAATGAGCAGTTCTTC
J gene: TRBJ1-6; D gene: -; CDR3 length: 16; clone size: -; V gene: TRBV27; CDR3 protein: CASSSSIHRANSPLHF; CDR3 DNA: TGTGCCAGCAGTTCATCAATCCACAGGGCGAATTCACCCCTCCACTTT
J gene: TRBJ2-1; D gene: TRBD1; CDR3 length: 14; clone size: -; V gene: TRBV25-1; CDR3 protein: CASSDGQGSHEQFF; CDR3 DNA: TGTGCCAGCAGTGACGGACAGGGGAGCCATGAGCAGTTCTTC
J gene: TRBJ2-3; D gene: TRBD2; CDR3 length: 13; clone size: -; V gene: TRBV10-2; CDR3 protein: CATLAGSTDTQYF; CDR3 DNA: TGCGCCACCTTAGCGGGGTCCACAGATACGCAGTATTTT
J gene: TRBJ2-2; D gene: -; CDR3 length: 19; clone size: once; V gene: TRBV7-8; CDR3 protein: CASSLRWGGASRDTGELFF; CDR3 DNA: TGTGCCAGCAGCTTAAGGTGGGGGGGCGCGAGTCGGGACACCGGGGAGCTGTTTTTT
J gene: TRBJ2-5; D gene: TRBD1; CDR3 length: 17; clone size: -; V gene: TRBV5-4; CDR3 protein: CASSLGRDRGPQETQYF; CDR3 DNA: TGTGCCAGCAGCTTAGGCCGGGACAGGGGTCCTCAAGAGACCCAGTACTTC
J gene: TRBJ2-7; D gene: TRBD2; CDR3 length: 16; clone size: -; V gene: TRBV2; CDR3 protein: CASSDRTSATSYEQYF; CDR3 DNA: TGTGCCAGCAGTGATAGGACTAGCGCCACCTCCTACGAGCAGTACTTC
J gene: TRBJ2-1; D gene: -; CDR3 length: 14; clone size: -; V gene: TRBV7-8; CDR3 protein: CASSLVHGSNEQFF; CDR3 DNA: TGTGCCAGCAGCTTAGTACACGGGAGTAATGAGCAGTTCTTC
J gene: TRBJ1-3; D gene: -; CDR3 length: 14; clone size: -; V gene: TRBV25-1; CDR3 protein: CASSESGLGNTIYF; CDR3 DNA: TGTGCCAGCAGTGAATCTGGGCTTGGAAACACCATATATTTT
J gene: TRBJ2-7; D gene: TRBD1; CDR3 length: 14; clone size: -; V gene: TRBV27; CDR3 protein: CASSLDRGWYEQYF; CDR3 DNA: TGTGCCAGCAGCCTGGACAGGGGATGGTACGAGCAGTACTTC
J gene: TRBJ2-1; D gene: TRBD2; CDR3 length: 17; clone size: once; V gene: TRBV5-6; CDR3 protein: CASSLGLAAPSYNEQFF; CDR3 DNA: TGTGCCAGCAGCCTCGGACTAGCGGCCCCCTCCTACAATGAGCAGTTCTTC
J gene: TRBJ2-7; D gene: -; CDR3 length: 17; clone size: -; V gene: TRBV19; CDR3 protein: CASSIDHSGADYYEQYF; CDR3 DNA: TGTGCCAGTAGTATTGATCATAGTGGTGCAGACTACTACGAGCAGTACTTC
J gene: TRBJ2-1; D gene: TRBD2; CDR3 length: 18; clone size: -; V gene: TRBV6-2/TRBV6-3; CDR3 protein: CASSYRHPIAGGSNEQFF; CDR3 DNA: TGTGCCAGCAGTTACCGCCACCCCATAGCGGGAGGTAGCAATGAGCAGTTCTTC
J gene: TRBJ1-5; D gene: -; CDR3 length: 13; clone size: -; V gene: TRBV27; CDR3 protein: CASSYRAGQPQHF; CDR3 DNA: TGTGCCAGCAGTTACAGGGCCGGTCAGCCCCAGCATTTT
J gene: TRBJ2-5; D gene: TRBD2; CDR3 length: 13; clone size: -; V gene: TRBV19; CDR3 protein: CASSIGRGETQYF; CDR3 DNA: TGTGCCAGTAGTATAGGGCGGGGGGAGACCCAGTACTTC
J gene: TRBJ1-1; D gene: TRBD1; CDR3 length: 15; clone size: few; V gene: TRBV10-3; CDR3 protein: CAISSLTGYLNEAFF; CDR3 DNA: TGTGCCATCAGCTCATTGACAGGGTACCTGAATGAAGCTTTCTTT
J gene: TRBJ2-3; D gene: TRBD1; CDR3 length: 14; clone size: once; V gene: TRBV15; CDR3 protein: CATSGQGGTDTQYF; CDR3 DNA: TGTGCCACTTCGGGACAGGGCGGCACAGATACGCAGTATTTT
J gene: TRBJ1-5; D gene: TRBD1; CDR3 length: 16; clone size: -; V gene: TRBV5-5; CDR3 protein: CASSLAGTGVSGPQHF; CDR3 DNA: TGTGCCAGCAGCTTGGCTGGGACAGGGGTTTCAGGGCCCCAGCATTTT
J gene: TRBJ1-2; D gene: -; CDR3 length: 15; clone size: -; V gene: TRBV4-3; CDR3 protein: CASSHVGGENYGYTF; CDR3 DNA: TGCGCCAGCAGCCATGTCGGTGGGGAGAATTATGGCTACACCTTC
J gene: TRBJ2-1; D gene: TRBD2; CDR3 length: 18; clone size: -; V gene: TRBV3-1/TRBV3-2; CDR3 protein: CASSPGTSGRGKFNEQFF; CDR3 DNA: TGTGCCAGCAGCCCAGGGACTAGCGGGAGAGGCAAATTCAATGAGCAGTTCTTC
J gene: TRBJ2-6; D gene: -; CDR3 length: 18; clone size: -; V gene: TRBV4-3; CDR3 protein: CASSQDPPGNSGANVLTF; CDR3 DNA: TGCGCCAGCAGCCAAGATCCTCCAGGGAACTCTGGGGCCAACGTCCTGACTTTC
J gene: TRBJ1-4; D gene: -; CDR3 length: 14; clone size: -; V gene: TRBV5-4; CDR3 protein: CASSLTGRKEKLFF; CDR3 DNA: TGTGCCAGCAGCTTGACGGGAAGAAAAGAAAAACTGTTTTTT
J gene: TRBJ1-1; D gene: -; CDR3 length: 14; clone size: -; V gene: TRBV10-3; CDR3 protein: CAIRDGGGNTEAFF; CDR3 DNA: TGTGCCATCAGGGATGGGGGCGGGAACACTGAAGCTTTCTTT
J gene: TRBJ1-1; D gene: -; CDR3 length: 11; clone size: few; V gene: TRBV29-1; CDR3 protein: CSAVLNTEAFF; CDR3 DNA: TGCAGCGCCGTCTTGAACACTGAAGCTTTCTTT
J gene: TRBJ2-4; D gene: -; CDR3 length: 15; clone size: -; V gene: TRBV4-3; CDR3 protein: CASSEADLAKNIQYF; CDR3 DNA: TGCGCCAGCAGCGAGGCAGACCTAGCCAAAAACATTCAGTACTTC
J gene: TRBJ2-1; D gene: TRBD2; CDR3 length: 16; clone size: -; V gene: TRBV11-2; CDR3 protein: CASSRGLAGGYNEQFF; CDR3 DNA: TGTGCCAGCAGCCGGGGACTAGCGGGAGGGTACAATGAGCAGTTCTTC
J gene: TRBJ2-7; D gene: TRBD2; CDR3 length: 17; clone size: once; V gene: TRBV27; CDR3 protein: CASSLIYLAGDPGEQYF; CDR3 DNA: TGTGCCAGCAGTTTAATATACCTAGCGGGAGATCCGGGGGAGCAGTACTTC
J gene: TRBJ2-5; D gene: -; CDR3 length: 12; clone size: -; V gene: TRBV5-1; CDR3 protein: CASSGRMETQYF; CDR3 DNA: TGCGCCAGCAGCGGGAGGATGGAGACCCAGTACTTC
J gene: TRBJ2-7; D gene: -; CDR3 length: 13; clone size: -; V gene: TRBV6-5; CDR3 protein: CASSGGTTYEQYF; CDR3 DNA: TGTGCCAGCAGCGGCGGGACCACCTACGAGCAGTACTTC
J gene: TRBJ1-1; D gene: -; CDR3 length: 13; clone size: -; V gene: TRBV6-6; CDR3 protein: CASRGGANTEAFF; CDR3 DNA: TGTGCCAGCAGGGGGGGGGCCAACACTGAAGCTTTCTTT
J gene: TRBJ2-7; D gene: TRBD2; CDR3 length: 13; clone size: -; V gene: TRBV19; CDR3 protein: CASSRTSGYEQYF; CDR3 DNA: TGTGCCAGTAGTAGGACTAGCGGCTACGAGCAGTACTTC
J gene: TRBJ1-5; D gene: -; CDR3 length: 14; clone size: -; V gene: TRBV18; CDR3 protein: CASSRTGDTQPQHF; CDR3 DNA: TGTGCCAGCTCACGTACCGGGGATACTCAGCCCCAGCATTTT
J gene: TRBJ2-1; D gene: TRBD2; CDR3 length: 16; clone size: -; V gene: TRBV3-1/TRBV3-2; CDR3 protein: CASTKGLAGDGDEQFF; CDR3 DNA: TGTGCCAGCACCAAAGGACTAGCGGGGGACGGGGATGAGCAGTTCTTC
J gene: TRBJ2-2; D gene: TRBD2; CDR3 length: 18; clone size: -; V gene: TRBV19; CDR3 protein: CASSTASGRIANTGELFF; CDR3 DNA: TGTGCCAGTAGTACAGCTAGCGGGAGGATCGCGAACACCGGGGAGCTGTTTTTT
J gene: TRBJ1-5; D gene: -; CDR3 length: 14; clone size: once; V gene: TRBV6-5; CDR3 protein: CASSYAGFNQPQHF; CDR3 DNA: TGTGCCAGCAGTTACGCAGGTTTCAATCAGCCCCAGCATTTT
J gene: TRBJ1-5; D gene: TRBD1; CDR3 length: 16; clone size: -; V gene: TRBV10-1; CDR3 protein: CASKDLRDRGYQPQHF; CDR3 DNA: TGCGCCAGCAAGGATCTACGGGACAGGGGTTATCAGCCCCAGCATTTT
J gene: TRBJ1-2; D gene: -; CDR3 length: 13; clone size: -; V gene: TRBV30; CDR3 protein: CAWRTGWDYGYTF; CDR3 DNA: TGTGCCTGGAGAACAGGGTGGGACTATGGCTACACCTTC